This record looks at one TCR beta chain sequence and its context. No antigen is known for it. The data were obtained in a study of T cell responses to AZD1222 COVID-19 vaccine. Across the whole study: Timing groups of about 4 and about 12 weeks for second doses were pooled. Study findings and constraints: Spike-specific TCR breadth rose after two AZD1222 doses, and depth rose as well.

Profiling relied on immunoSEQ multiplex PCR, and the TCRdb table lists in-frame clones only, not all of them. The sample consists of around 120,000 clones, around 90% of them appearing once. The TCR sequence derives from an adult in good health. The sample in question was peripheral blood, obtained on day 0 of AZD1222 vaccination.

CDR3 region: CASSFLFTDTQYF. The CDR3 DNA follows: TGTGCCAGCAGCTTTTTATTTACAGATACGCAGTATTTT. The chain recombines TRBV7-2 with TRBJ2-3; no clear D gene. Germline V CDR1 and CDR2: SGHTA, FQGNSA. The CDR3 consists of 13 residues. V lost 3 bases, J lost 3 bases, and 7 bases lay in between.